This T cell receptor (beta chain) was observed in a study of cytomegalovirus exposure and HLA in healthy donors. Germline trimming cut 4 bases from V and 6 bases from J; bases unmatched to any gene: 6. Germline values: CDR1 SGHDT, CDR2 YYEEEE. This CDR3 has 13 residues. This clone has only a few counts. The primer mix had 60 Vbeta and 13 Jbeta primers. Sequencing was performed with immunoSEQ multiplex PCR; in TCRdb, only in-frame clones are kept and a portion is missing. The table records 100,000 or so clones, around two thirds of them present only once. The J gene is TRBJ1-2, the V gene TRBV5-6; 7 bases map to TRBD1. The receptor was derived from a man aged 30-40 years in good health and CMV-seropositive. The sequenced material came from PBMCs. CDR3: CASSKTGVHGYTF. The CDR3, as DNA: TGTGCCAGCAGCAAAACAGGGGTCCATGGCTACACCTTC.